This T cell receptor (beta chain) was sequenced for a study of cytomegalovirus exposure and HLA in healthy donors. Broader study findings: The HLA-A and HLA-B alleles of most subjects were reportedly predicted accurately from TCR beta sequences. Fewer N-insertions (relative to the approximately 700-donor mean) were reportedly seen in an Asian-associated ancestry cluster in a later analysis.

Both 60 Vbeta primers and 13 Jbeta primers went into the PCR. The data were produced by immunoSEQ multiplex PCR, yet TCRdb's version contains in-frame clones alone and is incomplete. The table has about 160,000 clones, under 85% seen once. V was cut by 4 bases and J by 4 bases, with 10 bases left in between. This CDR3 contains 13 residues. The germline V gene encodes CDR1 SGHVS and CDR2 FQNEAQ. In regard to this clone: Its target is unknown.

This chain joins TRBV7-8 and TRBJ1-2; the D gene is possibly TRBD1 (6 bases). The sequencing input was PBMCs. The sequence was obtained from a woman aged 30 to 39 in good health and CMV-seronegative. In nucleotides, the CDR3 is TGTGCCAGCAGCTGGACAGTTTCCTATGGCTACACCTTC. Its translation is CASSWTVSYGYTF.